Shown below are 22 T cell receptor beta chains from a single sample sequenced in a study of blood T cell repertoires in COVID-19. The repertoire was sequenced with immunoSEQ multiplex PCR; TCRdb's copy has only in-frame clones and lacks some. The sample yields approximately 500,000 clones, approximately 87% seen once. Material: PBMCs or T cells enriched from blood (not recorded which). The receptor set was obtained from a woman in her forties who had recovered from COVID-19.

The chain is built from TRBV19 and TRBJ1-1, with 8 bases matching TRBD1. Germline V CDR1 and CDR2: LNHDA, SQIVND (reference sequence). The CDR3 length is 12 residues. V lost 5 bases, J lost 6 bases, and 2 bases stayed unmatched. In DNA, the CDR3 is TGTGCCAGTAGTTCAGGGGGCCCTGAAGCTTTCTTT. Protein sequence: CASSSGGPEAFF.

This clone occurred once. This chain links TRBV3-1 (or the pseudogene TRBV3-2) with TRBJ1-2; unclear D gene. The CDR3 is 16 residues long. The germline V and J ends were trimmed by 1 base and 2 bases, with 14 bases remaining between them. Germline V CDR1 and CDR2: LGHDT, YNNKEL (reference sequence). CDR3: CASSQGAGGGNYGYTF. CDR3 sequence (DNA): TGTGCCAGCAGCCAAGGTGCGGGCGGCGGGAACTATGGCTACACCTTC.

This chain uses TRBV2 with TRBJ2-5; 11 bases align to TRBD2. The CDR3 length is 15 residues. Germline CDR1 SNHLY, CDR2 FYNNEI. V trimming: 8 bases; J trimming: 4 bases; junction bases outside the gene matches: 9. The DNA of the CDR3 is TGTGCCAGCCTAAAACTAGCGGGAGTAACAGAGACCCAGTACTTC. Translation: CASLKLAGVTETQYF.

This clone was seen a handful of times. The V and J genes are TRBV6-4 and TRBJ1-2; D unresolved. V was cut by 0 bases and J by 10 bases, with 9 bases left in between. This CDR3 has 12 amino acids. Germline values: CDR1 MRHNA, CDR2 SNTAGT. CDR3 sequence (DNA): TGTGCCAGCAGTGACTCTGTCGGTTCCTACACCTTC. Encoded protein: CASSDSVGSYTF.

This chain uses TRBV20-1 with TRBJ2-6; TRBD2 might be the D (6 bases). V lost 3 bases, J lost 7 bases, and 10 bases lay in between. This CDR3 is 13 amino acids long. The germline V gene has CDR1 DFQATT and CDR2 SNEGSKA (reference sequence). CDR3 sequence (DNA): TGCAGTGCTAGTACCGGGAGAGCCAACGTCCTGACTTTC. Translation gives CSASTGRANVLTF.

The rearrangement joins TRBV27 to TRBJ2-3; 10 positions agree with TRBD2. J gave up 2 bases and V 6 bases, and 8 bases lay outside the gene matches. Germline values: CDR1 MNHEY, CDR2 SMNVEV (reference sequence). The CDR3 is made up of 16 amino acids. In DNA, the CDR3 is TGTGCCAGCAGAACCGTAGCGGGAGGCCACACAGATACGCAGTATTTT. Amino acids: CASRTVAGGHTDTQYF.

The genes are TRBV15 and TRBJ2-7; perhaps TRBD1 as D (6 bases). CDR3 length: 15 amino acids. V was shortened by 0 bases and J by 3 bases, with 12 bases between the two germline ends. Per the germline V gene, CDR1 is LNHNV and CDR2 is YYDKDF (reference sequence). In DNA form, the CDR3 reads TGTGCCACCAGCAGAGAGGGGACAACGAGCTACGAGCAGTACTTC. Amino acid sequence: CATSREGTTSYEQYF.

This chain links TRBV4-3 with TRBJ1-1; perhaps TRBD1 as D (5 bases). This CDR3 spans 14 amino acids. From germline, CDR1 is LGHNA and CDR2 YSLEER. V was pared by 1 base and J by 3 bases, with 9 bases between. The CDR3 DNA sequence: TGCGCCAGCAGCCAAGGGGGCTGGGACACTGAAGCTTTCTTT. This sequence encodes CASSQGGWDTEAFF.

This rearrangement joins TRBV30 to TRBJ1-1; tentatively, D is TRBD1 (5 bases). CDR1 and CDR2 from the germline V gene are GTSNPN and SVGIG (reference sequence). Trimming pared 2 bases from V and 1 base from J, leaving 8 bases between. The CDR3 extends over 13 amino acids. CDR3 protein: CAWSIDRNTEAFF. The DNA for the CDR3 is TGTGCCTGGAGTATAGACAGGAACACTGAAGCTTTCTTT. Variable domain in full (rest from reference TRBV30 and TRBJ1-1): SQTIHQWPATLVQPVGSPLSLECTVEGTSNPNLYWYRQAAGRGLQLLFYSVGIGQISSEVPQNLSASRPQDRQFILSSKKLLLSDSGFYLCAWSIDRNTEAFFGQGTRLTVV.

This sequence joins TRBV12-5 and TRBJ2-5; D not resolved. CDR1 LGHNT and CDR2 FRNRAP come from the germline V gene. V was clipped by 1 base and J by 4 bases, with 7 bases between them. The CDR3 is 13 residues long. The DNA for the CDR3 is TGTGCTAGTGGTTTGGAATCCGGAGAGACCCAGTACTTC. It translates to CASGLESGETQYF.

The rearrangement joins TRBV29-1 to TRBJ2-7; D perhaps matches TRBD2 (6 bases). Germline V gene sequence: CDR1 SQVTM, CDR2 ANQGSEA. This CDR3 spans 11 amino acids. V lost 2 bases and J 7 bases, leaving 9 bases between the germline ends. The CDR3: CSVESGGEQYF. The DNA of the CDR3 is TGCAGCGTTGAATCCGGGGGTGAGCAGTACTTC.

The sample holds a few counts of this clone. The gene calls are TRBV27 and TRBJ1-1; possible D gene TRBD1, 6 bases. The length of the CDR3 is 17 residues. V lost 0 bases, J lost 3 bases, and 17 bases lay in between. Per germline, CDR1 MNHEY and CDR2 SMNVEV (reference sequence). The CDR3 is CASSLSKGGPRDTEAFF. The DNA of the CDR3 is TGTGCCAGCAGTTTATCGAAAGGGGGACCCCGCGACACTGAAGCTTTCTTT.

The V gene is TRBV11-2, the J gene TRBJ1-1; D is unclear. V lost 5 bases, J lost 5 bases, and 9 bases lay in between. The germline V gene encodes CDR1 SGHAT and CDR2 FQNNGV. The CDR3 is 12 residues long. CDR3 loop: CASSPRRTEAFF. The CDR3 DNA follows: TGTGCCAGCAGCCCTCGGAGGACTGAAGCTTTCTTT.

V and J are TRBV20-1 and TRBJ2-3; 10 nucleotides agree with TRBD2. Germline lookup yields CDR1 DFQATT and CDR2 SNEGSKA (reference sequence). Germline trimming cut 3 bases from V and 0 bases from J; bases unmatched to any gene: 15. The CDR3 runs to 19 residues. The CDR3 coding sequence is TGCAGTGCTAGTAAACTAGCGGGAACGCTTATTATTAGCACAGATACGCAGTATTTT. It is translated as CSASKLAGTLIISTDTQYF.

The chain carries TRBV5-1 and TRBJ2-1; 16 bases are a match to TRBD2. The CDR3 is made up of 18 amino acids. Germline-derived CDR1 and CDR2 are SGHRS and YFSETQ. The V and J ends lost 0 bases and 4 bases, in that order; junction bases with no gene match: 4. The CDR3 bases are TGCGCCAGCAGCTTGGGGGGGACTAGCGGGAGGGTATACAATGAGCAGTTCTTC. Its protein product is CASSLGGTSGRVYNEQFF.

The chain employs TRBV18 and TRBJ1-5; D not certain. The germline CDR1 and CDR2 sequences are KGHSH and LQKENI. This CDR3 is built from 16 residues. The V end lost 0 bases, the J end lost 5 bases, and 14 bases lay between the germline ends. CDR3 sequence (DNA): TGTGCCAGCTCACCACCCGCCGGGGTTAGTGATCAGCCCCAGCATTTT. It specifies CASSPPAGVSDQPQHF.

CDR3 sequence (DNA): TGTGCCACCAGCAGAGATCTGGCAGGAGGGATAGAGACCCAGTACTTC. This translates into CATSRDLAGGIETQYF. This rearrangement joins TRBV15 to TRBJ2-5, with a tentative D call TRBD2 (6 bases). The CDR3 loop spans 16 amino acids. The V gene's germline CDR1 is LNHNV and CDR2 YYDKDF (reference sequence). V was cut by 0 bases and J by 4 bases, with 15 bases left in between. Full variable domain (missing parts from reference TRBV15 and TRBJ2-5): DAMVIQNPRYQVTQFGKPVTLSCSQTLNHNVMYWYQQKSSQAPKLLFHYYDKDFNNEADTPDNFQSRRPNTSFCFLDIRSPGLGDTAMYLCATSRDLAGGIETQYFGPGTRLLVL.

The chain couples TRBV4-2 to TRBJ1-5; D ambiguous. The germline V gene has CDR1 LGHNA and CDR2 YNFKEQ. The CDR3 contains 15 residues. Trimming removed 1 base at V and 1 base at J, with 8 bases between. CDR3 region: CASSQGPGSNQPQHF. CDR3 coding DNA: TGTGCCAGCAGCCAAGGGCCAGGAAGCAATCAGCCCCAGCATTTT.

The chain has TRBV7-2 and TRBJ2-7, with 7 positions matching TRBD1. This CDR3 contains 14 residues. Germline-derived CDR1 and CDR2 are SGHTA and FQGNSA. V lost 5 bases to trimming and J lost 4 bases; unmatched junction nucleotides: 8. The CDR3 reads CASSPGTAIYEQYF. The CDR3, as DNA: TGTGCCAGCAGCCCCGGGACAGCAATATACGAGCAGTACTTC.

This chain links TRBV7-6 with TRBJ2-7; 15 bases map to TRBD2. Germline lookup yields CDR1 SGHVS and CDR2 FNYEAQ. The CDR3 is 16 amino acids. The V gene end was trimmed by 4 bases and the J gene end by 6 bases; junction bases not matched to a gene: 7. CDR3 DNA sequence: TGTGCCAGCAGCTCAGCCGGGACTAGCGGGAGGACCGAGCAGTACTTC. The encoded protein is CASSSAGTSGRTEQYF.

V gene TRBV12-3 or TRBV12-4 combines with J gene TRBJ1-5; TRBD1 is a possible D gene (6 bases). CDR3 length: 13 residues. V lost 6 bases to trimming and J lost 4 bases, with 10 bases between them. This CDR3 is CASSPDRNQPQHF. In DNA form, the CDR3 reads TGTGCCAGCAGCCCGGACAGAAATCAGCCCCAGCATTTT.

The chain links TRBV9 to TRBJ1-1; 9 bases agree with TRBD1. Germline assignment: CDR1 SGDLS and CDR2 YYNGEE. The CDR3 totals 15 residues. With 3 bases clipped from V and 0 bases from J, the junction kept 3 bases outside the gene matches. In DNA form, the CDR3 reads TGTGCCAGCAGCGCTGACAGGGGGGTGAACACTGAAGCTTTCTTT. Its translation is CASSADRGVNTEAFF.